This TCR beta chain appears in the sequencing data of a study of T and B cells in COVID-19 patients. Study-wide context: Of about 22 active-infection patients, some 18 carried comorbidities linked to unfavorable COVID-19 outcome.

Findings of the study overall: Few blood samples existed from mildly ill patients during symptoms or early in severe cases.

Regarding this clonotype: Its antigen is undetermined.

V was clipped by 0 bases and J by 2 bases, with 11 bases between them. This CDR3 has 15 amino acids. Germline V gene data show CDR1 as SGHNT and CDR2 as YYREEE (reference sequence). Each TRB amplification used roughly 220-550 ng of genomic DNA from blood. Multiplex PCR with BIOMED2 TRB-A/B primer pools amplified TRB rearrangements. TCRdb processed the multiplex PCR reads anew with MiXCR; each CDR3 protein has one entry. The repertoire holds around 30,000 distinct CDR3 sequences, with about 31% as singletons. Sequencing input: blood. The clonotype was recovered from a human donor who had recovered from COVID-19. The V gene is TRBV5-4, the J gene TRBJ1-1; D is undetermined. The CDR3 region is CASSLDYRGNTEAFF. The CDR3 DNA reads TGTGCCAGCAGCTTGGATTATCGGGGTAACACTGAAGCTTTCTTT. The full variable domain, rest sourced from reference TRBV5-4 and TRBJ1-1, is ETGVTQSPTHLIKTRGQQVTLRCSSQSGHNTVSWYQQALGQGPQFIFQYYREEENGRGNFPPRFSGLQFPNYSSELNVNALELDDSALYLCASSLDYRGNTEAFFGQGTRLTVV.